The present T cell receptor beta chain was sequenced within a study of T cells after yellow fever vaccination. Overall study results and limits: Shared CD4/CD8 clonotypes were a small share, likely from convergent recombination. Clones that expanded after primary vaccination mostly reappeared after the booster (roughly 96% CD4, roughly 90% CD8).

CDR1 and CDR2 from the germline V gene are DFQATT and SNEGSKA (reference sequence). With 5 bases removed from V and 5 bases from J, the gap between germline ends came to 19 bases. The CDR3 spans 14 residues. The sample holds many counts of this clonotype. The antigen remains unidentified. 5'RACE template switching added a universal primer site and UMIs to TCR cDNA. MiXCR, run by TCRdb on the 5' RACE reads, gives a single entry per CDR3 protein. The data show 29,000 or so distinct CDR3 sequences, about 4.7% seen once. The sequenced sample was CD8+ T cells sorted from PBMCs, obtained 10 days after the yellow fever booster vaccination. The clonotype was recovered from a man under 40 who received the YFV17D yellow fever vaccine. The chain recombines TRBV20-1 with TRBJ2-7, with D tentatively TRBD1 (5 bases). CDR3 loop: CSAGDVQGLDEQYF. CDR3 in DNA: TGCAGTGCTGGCGATGTCCAGGGTCTCGACGAGCAGTACTTC.